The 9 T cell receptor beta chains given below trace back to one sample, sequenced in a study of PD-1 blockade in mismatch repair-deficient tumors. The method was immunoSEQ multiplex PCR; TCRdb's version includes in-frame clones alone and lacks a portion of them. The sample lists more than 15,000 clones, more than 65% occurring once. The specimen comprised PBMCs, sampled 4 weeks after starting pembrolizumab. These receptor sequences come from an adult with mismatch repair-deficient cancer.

CDR3 region: CASSLSGSSANYEQYF. Here the CDR3 DNA reads TGTGCCAGCAGTTTGTCCGGGAGTTCGGCCAACTACGAGCAGTACTTC. This chain links TRBV28 with TRBJ2-7; tentative D call: TRBD2 (6 bases). V was pared by 3 bases and J by 3 bases, with 18 bases between. The CDR3 extends over 16 amino acids. Germline V CDR1 and CDR2: MDHEN, SYDVKM.

The CDR3 DNA reads TGTGCCAGCTCACCAAATACCGCTAGGGAGCAGTACTTC. Residues: CASSPNTAREQYF. The chain has TRBV18 and TRBJ2-7; D not resolved. V gave up 2 bases and J gave up 7 bases, with 12 bases separating them. CDR1 and CDR2 from the germline V gene are KGHSH and LQKENI. This CDR3 comprises 13 residues.

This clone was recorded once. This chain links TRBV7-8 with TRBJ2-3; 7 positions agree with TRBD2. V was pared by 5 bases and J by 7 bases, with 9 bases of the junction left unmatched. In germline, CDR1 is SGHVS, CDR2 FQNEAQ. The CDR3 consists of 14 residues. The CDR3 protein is CASSPRDYPHTQYF. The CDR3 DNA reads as TGTGCCAGCAGCCCCCGGGACTACCCCCATACGCAGTATTTT.

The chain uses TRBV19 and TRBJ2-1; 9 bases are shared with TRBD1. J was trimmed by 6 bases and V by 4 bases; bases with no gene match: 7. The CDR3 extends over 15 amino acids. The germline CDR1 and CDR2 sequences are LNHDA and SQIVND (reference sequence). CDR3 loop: CASSNRDRDLNEQFF. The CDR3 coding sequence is TGTGCCAGTAGTAACCGGGACAGGGACCTCAATGAGCAGTTCTTC.

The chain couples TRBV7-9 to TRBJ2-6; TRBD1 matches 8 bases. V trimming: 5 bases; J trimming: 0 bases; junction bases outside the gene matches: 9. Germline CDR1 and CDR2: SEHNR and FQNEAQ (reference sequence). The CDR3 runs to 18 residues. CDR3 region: CASSLTGAASSGANVLTF. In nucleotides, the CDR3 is TGTGCCAGCAGCCTGACAGGGGCCGCAAGCTCTGGGGCCAACGTCCTGACTTTC.

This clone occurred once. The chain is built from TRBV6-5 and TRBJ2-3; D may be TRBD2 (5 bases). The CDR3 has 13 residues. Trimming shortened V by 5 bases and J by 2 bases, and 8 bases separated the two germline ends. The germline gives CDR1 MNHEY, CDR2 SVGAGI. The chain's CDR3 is CASSRGYTDTQYF. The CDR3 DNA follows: TGTGCCAGCAGTCGAGGGTACACAGATACGCAGTATTTT.

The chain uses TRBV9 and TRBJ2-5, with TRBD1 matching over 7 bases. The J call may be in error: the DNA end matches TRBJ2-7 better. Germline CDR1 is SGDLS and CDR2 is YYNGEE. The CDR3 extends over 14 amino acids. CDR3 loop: CASSVGGDSYEQYF. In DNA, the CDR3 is TGTGCCAGCAGCGTAGGAGGGGACAGTTACGAGCAGTACTTC.

CDR3 residues: CASSFDRVKETQYF. CDR3 nucleotide sequence: TGCGCCAGCAGCTTTGACAGGGTAAAAGAGACCCAGTACTTC. V and J are TRBV5-1 and TRBJ2-5; TRBD1 agrees at 7 bases. The CDR3 extends over 14 amino acids. Germline CDR1 reads SGHRS; CDR2 reads YFSETQ. J was trimmed by 3 bases and V by 2 bases; bases with no gene match: 4.

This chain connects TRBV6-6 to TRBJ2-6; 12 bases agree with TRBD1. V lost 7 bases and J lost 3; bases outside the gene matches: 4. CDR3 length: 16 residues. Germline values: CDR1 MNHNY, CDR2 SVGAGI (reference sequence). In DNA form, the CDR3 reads TGTGCCAGCACGGGACAGGGGGCGGGTGGGGCCAACGTCCTGACTTTC. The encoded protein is CASTGQGAGGANVLTF.